These 5 T cell receptor beta chains were sequenced from one sample in a study of a mutant IDH1 vaccine in newly diagnosed glioma. These receptors lack a known antigen. Time point given: week 35, safety follow-up. Each dose delivered 300 ug of mutant IDH1 20-mer peptide subcutaneously with imiquimod. Libraries were prepared by immunoSEQ multiplex PCR; TCRdb keeps only in-frame clonotypes and omits some of them. Of 31,000 or so clones in the sample, 70% to 85% were seen once. The material was PBMCs, obtained from a glioma patient whose treatment included an IDH1 peptide vaccine. The receptor source for this set is a man younger than 45 with glioma.

The gene calls are TRBV25-1 and TRBJ2-7, with D perhaps matching TRBD2 (6 bases). Germline V gives CDR1 MGHDK, CDR2 SYGVNS. This CDR3 comprises 16 residues. V dropped 1 base and J dropped 3 bases, with 16 bases sitting between them. CDR3: CASSELGGNIGYEQYF. The CDR3 nucleotides are TGTGCCAGCAGTGAATTGGGCGGGAACATAGGCTACGAGCAGTACTTC.

The CDR3 sequence: CASSQHQGGQDEQYF. CDR3 nucleotides: TGTGCCAGCTCACAGCACCAAGGGGGTCAGGACGAGCAGTACTTC. The V and J genes are TRBV18 and TRBJ2-7; weak D call: TRBD1 (6 bases). Trimming removed 4 bases at V and 5 bases at J, with 18 bases between. The CDR3 runs to 15 residues. Germline V gene sequence: CDR1 KGHSH, CDR2 LQKENI.

V and J are TRBV19 and TRBJ1-1; a possible D gene is TRBD1 (6 bases). Trimming took 3 bases from V and 6 from J, leaving 17 bases between them. Germline CDR1 is LNHDA and CDR2 is SQIVND (reference sequence). This CDR3 is 15 amino acids long. CDR3 loop: CASSMRGGAFPEAFF. Written as DNA, the CDR3 is TGTGCCAGTAGTATGAGGGGGGGCGCATTCCCTGAAGCTTTCTTT.

Of note for this clone: This specimen includes other DNA sequences encoding the same CDR3. The chain recombines TRBV6-6 with TRBJ2-3, with D perhaps assigned TRBD1 or TRBD2 (5 bases each). CDR3 size: 14 residues. Between the trimmed V and J ends, which lost 2 bases and 4 bases, there was a span of 10 bases. Germline V gene data show CDR1 as MNHNY and CDR2 as SVGAGI (reference sequence). Here the CDR3 reads CASSYNRGADTQYF. Written as DNA, the CDR3 is TGTGCCAGCAGTTACAATAGGGGAGCAGATACGCAGTATTTT.

The chain links TRBV5-1 to TRBJ2-7, with TRBD2 matching over 12 bases. The CDR3 sequence is 14 residues long. CDR1 is SGHRS and CDR2 is YFSETQ in the germline V gene. V shed 6 bases and J 5 bases; nucleotides not matched to a gene: 6. The DNA for the CDR3 is TGCGCCAGCAAAATGACTAGCGGGAGAAACGAGCAGTACTTC. Its protein product is CASKMTSGRNEQYF. Full variable domain (outside the CDR3, taken from reference TRBV5-1 and TRBJ2-7): KAGVTQTPRYLIKTRGQQVTLSCSPISGHRSVSWYQQTPGQGLQFLFEYFSETQRNKGNFPGRFSGRQFSNSRSEMNVSTLELGDSALYLCASKMTSGRNEQYFGPGTRLTVT.